One sample yielded the 21 T cell receptor beta chains listed below, sequenced in a study of T cell repertoires and HLA-DP antigens. These receptors' targets are unknown. Measured with immunoSEQ multiplex PCR; TCRdb has only the in-frame clones, and not every one. This repertoire shows approximately 73,000 clones, about four fifths found once; its top ten account for 1.5% to 2%. The sample was CD4+ T cells from PBMCs. The receptors originated from a man aged 55-75 years in good health and CMV-seronegative.

V is TRBV11-3 and J is TRBJ1-1, with D maybe TRBD1 (6 bases). V gave up 4 bases and J gave up 1 base, with 16 bases separating them. Germline V gives CDR1 SGHNT, CDR2 YENEEA. This CDR3 contains 16 residues. The CDR3, as DNA: TGTGCCAGCAGCTCTCCTCCGGGACACCCGAACACTGAAGCTTTCTTT. This sequence encodes CASSSPPGHPNTEAFF.

V and J are TRBV4-3 and TRBJ1-1; a possible D gene is TRBD1 (5 bases). The germline V gene encodes CDR1 LGHNA and CDR2 YSLEER. V lost 1 base and J 4 bases, leaving 16 bases between the germline ends. The CDR3 has 16 residues. This CDR3 reads CASSQGGYPGPTEAFF. The CDR3 DNA sequence: TGCGCCAGCAGCCAAGGGGGATATCCGGGGCCCACTGAAGCTTTCTTT.

The chain recombines TRBV7-9 with TRBJ1-1, with a weak D call TRBD1 (6 bases). Germline CDR1 reads SEHNR; CDR2 reads FQNEAQ (reference sequence). The CDR3 has 19 amino acids. Trimming took off 0 bases at V and 5 bases at J, with 25 bases between the two ends. The CDR3: CASSLARVLRRGAKTEAFF. For the CDR3, the DNA is TGTGCCAGCAGCTTAGCGCGGGTTTTACGTCGGGGGGCAAAGACTGAAGCTTTCTTT. Variable domain in full (rest from reference TRBV7-9 and TRBJ1-1): DTGVSQNPRHKITKRGQNVTFRCDPISEHNRLYWYRQTLGQGPEFLTYFQNEAQLEKSRLLSDRFSAERPKGSFSTLEIQRTEQGDSAMYLCASSLARVLRRGAKTEAFFGQGTRLTVV.

The chain is built from TRBV30 and TRBJ1-3; 10 positions match TRBD1. The germline CDR1 and CDR2 sequences are GTSNPN and SVGIG (reference sequence). CDR3 length equals 14 residues. With 8 bases clipped from V and 2 bases from J, the junction kept 6 bases outside the gene matches. In nucleotides, the CDR3 is TGTGCCAGCGGACAGGGGGTAACTGGAAACACCATATATTTT. It encodes CASGQGVTGNTIYF. The entire variable domain, with the rest obtained from reference TRBV30 and TRBJ1-3, is as follows: SQTIHQWPATLVQPVGSPLSLECTVEGTSNPNLYWYRQAAGRGLQLLFYSVGIGQISSEVPQNLSASRPQDRQFILSSKKLLLSDSGFYLCASGQGVTGNTIYFGEGSWLTVV.

The rearrangement links TRBV11-3 to TRBJ2-3; D ambiguous. Germline CDR1 and CDR2: SGHNT and YENEEA. This CDR3 is built from 14 residues. With 3 bases removed from V and 5 bases from J, the gap between germline ends came to 12 bases. CDR3 protein: CASSFGRSQDTQYF. CDR3 DNA: TGTGCCAGCAGCTTCGGCAGGTCCCAAGATACGCAGTATTTT. Together with reference TRBV11-3 and TRBJ2-3, the CDR3 gives the full variable domain: EAGVVQSPRYKIIEKKQPVAFWCNPISGHNTLYWYLQNLGQGPELLIRYENEEAVDDSQLPKDRFSAERLKGVDSTLKIQPAELGDSAVYLCASSFGRSQDTQYFGPGTRLTVL.

The chain uses TRBV5-3 and TRBJ2-3; 9 bases fit TRBD2. TRBV5-3 is an ORF; its function is uncertain. The CDR3 covers 17 residues. The J segment lost 5 bases and the V segment lost 0 bases, leaving 10 bases of the junction unmatched. CDR3 sequence (DNA): TGTGCCAGAAGCTTGGCCCGGCTAGCGGGGCCCCAAGATACGCAGTATTTT. Translated: CARSLARLAGPQDTQYF.

This clone came up a few times. This sequence joins TRBV5-4 and TRBJ2-3, with 13 nucleotides matching TRBD2. The junction had 5 bases not matched to a gene; V was cut back by 4 bases and J by 3 bases. The CDR3 runs to 16 residues. Looked up from germline, CDR1 is SGHNT and CDR2 is YYREEE (reference sequence). The CDR3 region has the DNA TGTGCCAGCAGCCTTCGACTAGCGGGGGGAACAGATACGCAGTATTTT. Translated, it gives CASSLRLAGGTDTQYF. The full variable domain, its missing parts supplied by reference TRBV5-4 and TRBJ2-3, is ETGVTQSPTHLIKTRGQQVTLRCSSQSGHNTVSWYQQALGQGPQFIFQYYREEENGRGNFPPRFSGLQFPNYSSELNVNALELDDSALYLCASSLRLAGGTDTQYFGPGTRLTVL.

Sample share makes this clone medium-sized. Other DNA sequences in the same sample also yield this CDR3. The chain uses TRBV5-1 and TRBJ1-5; 9 positions match TRBD1. The CDR3 loop spans 15 amino acids. After removal of 4 bases from V and 6 bases from J, the junction contained 8 bases not matched to a gene. Germline V CDR1 and CDR2: SGHRS, YFSETQ. Here the CDR3 DNA reads TGCGCCAGCAGCCCGACAGGGGGGACGGGTCAGCCCCAGCATTTT. Residues: CASSPTGGTGQPQHF.

This clone is a singleton in its sample. V usage is TRBV9 and J usage is TRBJ1-1; no definite D call. This CDR3 has 14 residues. The V gene lost 0 bases and the J gene lost 1 base, with 7 bases spanning the gap. Germline V gene sequence: CDR1 SGDLS, CDR2 YYNGEE. This CDR3 reads CASSVEGENTEAFF. The CDR3 nucleotides read TGTGCCAGCAGCGTAGAGGGAGAGAACACTGAAGCTTTCTTT.

The V and J genes are TRBV19 and TRBJ1-1, with 7 bases matching TRBD1. The junction had 10 bases not matched to a gene; V was cut back by 7 bases and J by 2 bases. The CDR3 totals 15 residues. From germline, CDR1 is LNHDA and CDR2 SQIVND (reference sequence). CDR3 in amino acids: CASTMNRGGNTEAFF. The CDR3 DNA reads as TGTGCCAGTACTATGAACAGGGGCGGTAACACTGAAGCTTTCTTT.

The chain links TRBV5-6 to TRBJ1-2, with 8 nucleotides matching TRBD1. The CDR3 extends over 14 amino acids. CDR1 is SGHDT, CDR2 YYEEEE, per germline. V lost 4 bases to trimming and J lost 8 bases; unmatched junction nucleotides: 10. CDR3 protein: CASSILPGGNGYTF. CDR3 sequence (DNA): TGTGCCAGCAGCATACTCCCAGGGGGCAACGGCTACACCTTC.

The chain carries TRBV30 and TRBJ2-3; 13 bases line up with TRBD2. The J segment lost 6 bases and the V segment lost 4 bases, leaving 7 bases of the junction unmatched. Germline values: CDR1 GTSNPN, CDR2 SVGIG (reference sequence). CDR3 length equals 15 residues. The CDR3 protein is CAWTRRTSGSDTQYF. The CDR3 DNA is TGTGCCTGGACCCGAAGGACTAGCGGGAGTGATACGCAGTATTTT.

The gene calls are TRBV7-9 and TRBJ1-4; 8 bases fit TRBD1. Unmatched junction bases numbered 4, after V lost 2 bases and J lost 8 bases. The CDR3 extends over 14 amino acids. CDR1 and CDR2 from the germline V gene are SEHNR and FQNEAQ (reference sequence). The CDR3 sequence is CASSLLQGEEKLFF. CDR3 sequence (DNA): TGTGCCAGCAGCTTACTACAGGGGGAGGAAAAACTGTTTTTT. The whole variable domain, remainder taken from reference TRBV7-9 and TRBJ1-4, is DTGVSQNPRHKITKRGQNVTFRCDPISEHNRLYWYRQTLGQGPEFLTYFQNEAQLEKSRLLSDRFSAERPKGSFSTLEIQRTEQGDSAMYLCASSLLQGEEKLFFGSGTQLSVL.

The V and J genes are TRBV7-2 and TRBJ2-1; D is unresolved. CDR1 SGHTA and CDR2 FQGNSA come from the germline V gene. Trimming shortened V by 2 bases and J by 4 bases, and 12 bases separated the two germline ends. The CDR3 length is 15 residues. In nucleotides, the CDR3 is TGTGCCAGCAGCTTATCCAGGACCCGATACAATGAGCAGTTCTTC. Its translation is CASSLSRTRYNEQFF.

The CDR3 reads CASSPGSRMAFF. In nucleotides, the CDR3 is TGTGCCAGCTCACCTGGATCCCGGATGGCTTTCTTT. The rearrangement joins TRBV18 to TRBJ1-1; no reliable D call. This CDR3 contains 12 residues. The V and J ends lost 3 bases and 11 bases respectively, with 13 bases between them. Germline V gene lookup returns CDR1 KGHSH and CDR2 LQKENI.

There are a few counts of this clone. The genes are TRBV6-5 and TRBJ2-3; D uncertain. Germline CDR1 MNHEY, CDR2 SVGAGI. The CDR3 spans 15 residues. Trimming took off 6 bases at V and 0 bases at J, with 13 bases between the two ends. CDR3 DNA sequence: TGTGCCAGCAGCAGGACCGTTCCTAGCACAGATACGCAGTATTTT. Encoded protein: CASSRTVPSTDTQYF.

The gene calls are TRBV5-1 and TRBJ2-1; tentative D call: TRBD2 (6 bases). Germline V lookup: CDR1 SGHRS, CDR2 YFSETQ. The CDR3 has 12 residues. Deletions cut 4 bases from V and 6 bases from J, with 8 bases between. The CDR3 region has the DNA TGCGCCAGCAGCCGGGACTTCAATGAGCAGTTCTTC. Amino acids: CASSRDFNEQFF.

V and J are TRBV5-6 and TRBJ1-4; weak D call: TRBD1 (5 bases). Germline V gives CDR1 SGHDT, CDR2 YYEEEE. V was pared by 3 bases and J by 7 bases, with 13 bases between. CDR3 length: 14 amino acids. Here the CDR3 reads CASSSGLGGEKLFF. In DNA, the CDR3 is TGTGCCAGCAGCTCTGGTTTGGGGGGTGAAAAACTGTTTTTT.

This clone was picked up one time. This chain uses TRBV14 with TRBJ1-2, with 7 bases fitting TRBD1. The CDR3 is 14 residues long. Unmatched junction bases numbered 13, after V lost 8 bases and J lost 7 bases. Germline CDR1 is SGHDN and CDR2 is FVKESK. CDR3: CASSPSLQGGGYTF. DNA of the CDR3: TGTGCCAGCTCCCCAAGCTTGCAGGGGGGTGGCTACACCTTC.

The chain links TRBV19 to TRBJ2-1, with 8 bases that match TRBD2. Germline trimming cut 5 bases from V and 9 bases from J; bases unmatched to any gene: 15. The CDR3 covers 16 residues. The germline gives CDR1 LNHDA, CDR2 SQIVND (reference sequence). CDR3 region: CASSDPGTSERGEQFF. The CDR3 DNA is TGTGCCAGTAGTGACCCCGGGACTAGTGAGAGGGGTGAGCAGTTCTTC.

V is TRBV6-6 and J is TRBJ2-7; D not certain. Trimming removed 6 bases from V and 6 bases from J, with 12 bases in between. Germline V lookup: CDR1 MNHNY, CDR2 SVGAGI (reference sequence). The CDR3 spans 12 residues. The CDR3 DNA follows: TGTGCCAGCAGCCGAGGCCCGGGCGAGCAGTACTTC. Protein sequence: CASSRGPGEQYF.